This TCR beta chain was captured by sequencing in a study of blood T cell repertoires in COVID-19. The protocol was immunoSEQ multiplex PCR, while the TCRdb copy is restricted to in-frame clones and leaves out a portion. The table has 400,000 to 500,000 clones, 88% seen once. V lost 1 base and J 4 bases, leaving 4 bases between the germline ends. The germline gives CDR1 DFQATT, CDR2 SNEGSKA (reference sequence). The CDR3 has 11 residues. Assignment of participants to cohorts was predicated upon participant-reported clinical history. Within 2 weeks of study entry, exposed participants had contacted a PCR-confirmed or clinician-diagnosed COVID-19 case.

The V call is TRBV20-1, the J call TRBJ1-2; no firm D call. The sequenced material came from PBMCs or T cells enriched from blood (not recorded which). The TCR was taken from a woman younger than 30 who had been exposed to COVID-19. The CDR3 region is CSARASYGYTF. CDR3 nucleotides: TGCAGTGCTAGAGCCAGCTATGGCTACACCTTC.